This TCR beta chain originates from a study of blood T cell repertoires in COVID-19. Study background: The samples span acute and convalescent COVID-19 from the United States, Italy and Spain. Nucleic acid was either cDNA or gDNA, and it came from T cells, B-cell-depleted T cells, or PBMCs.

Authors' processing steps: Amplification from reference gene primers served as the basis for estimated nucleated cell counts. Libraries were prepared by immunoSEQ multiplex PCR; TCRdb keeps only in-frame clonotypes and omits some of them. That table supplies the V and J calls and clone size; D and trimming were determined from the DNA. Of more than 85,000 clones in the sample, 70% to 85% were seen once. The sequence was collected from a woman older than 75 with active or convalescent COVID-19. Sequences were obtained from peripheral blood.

CDR3 nucleotide sequence: TGTGCCAGCAGTGAACCCGGGACAGGGCTAGGCTACACCTTC. It is translated as CASSEPGTGLGYTF. V and J are TRBV25-1 and TRBJ1-2, with TRBD1 identical over 9 bases. The CDR3 runs to 14 residues. Unmatched junction bases numbered 6, after V lost 2 bases and J lost 8 bases. The germline gives CDR1 MGHDK, CDR2 SYGVNS.